The source of this T cell receptor (beta chain) is a study of blood T cell repertoires in COVID-19. Study summary: Acute and convalescent COVID-19 specimens originated in the United States, Italy and Spain.

Original processing methods: Estimates of nucleated cell counts were drawn from the amplification of reference gene primers. Repertoires were generated with immunoSEQ multiplex PCR, while TCRdb's copy carries only in-frame clones and drops some. V and J calls plus clone size are reproduced from that table; the DNA served to infer D and trimming. The sample yields a few hundred thousand clones, roughly 87% seen once. Cohorts were assigned according to the clinical history that participants reported. The V gene lost 4 bases and the J gene lost 4 bases, with 25 bases spanning the gap. CDR3 length: 19 amino acids. CDR1 and CDR2 (germline): SSHAT, FNYEAQ (reference sequence).

This chain links TRBV7-7 with TRBJ2-2; tentative D call: TRBD2 (6 bases). This TCR was recovered from a woman aged 18-29 years who had recovered from COVID-19. Sample: PBMCs or T cells enriched from blood (not recorded which). CDR3 region: CASSSCHARETSFTGELFF. In DNA form, the CDR3 reads TGTGCCAGCAGCTCATGCCATGCTCGGGAGACGTCCTTCACCGGGGAGCTGTTTTTT.